This TCR beta chain was identified during a study of cytomegalovirus exposure and HLA in healthy donors. PCR used 60 Vbeta primers and 13 Jbeta primers. The data were produced by immunoSEQ multiplex PCR, yet TCRdb's version contains in-frame clones alone and is incomplete. Of some 190,000 clones listed, around 80% are singletons. This receptor was taken from a man aged 40-49 years in good health and CMV-seronegative. The sample consisted of PBMCs.

The CDR3 sequence: CASSLGTSDNEQFF. The CDR3 bases are TGCGCCAGCAGCCTTGGGACTAGCGACAATGAGCAGTTCTTC. The chain recombines TRBV4-1 with TRBJ2-1, with 10 bases aligning to TRBD2. The germline V gene has CDR1 MGHRA and CDR2 YSYEKL. V trimming: 4 bases; J trimming: 5 bases; junction bases outside the gene matches: 2. The CDR3 covers 14 residues.